The rows below give T cell receptor beta chains drawn from one sample of a study of shared clonotypes between healthy human individuals. Sequenced by immunoSEQ multiplex PCR; TCRdb stores in-frame clones only, minus some. This table holds 2 million to 3 million clones, under 95% found once. The sequencing sample was made of naive CD4+ T cells from PBMCs. Receptors originate from a man aged 18 to 29 in good health. Some clones in this sample may be carry-over from other donors' samples. The CDR3 runs from the conserved cysteine through the conserved F or W. Each record gives: clone size, D gene, V gene, J gene, CDR3 protein, CDR3 DNA. The D gene is left open where the match is weak. Rows may omit the clone size; those that give it use once, few, many or a size class.

size: NA; D: NA; V: TRBV4-2; J: TRBJ1-2; CDR3: CASSQDRPANYGYTF; DNA: TGTGCCAGCAGCCAAGACCGGCCGGCGAACTATGGCTACACCTTC
size: NA; D: NA; V: TRBV19; J: TRBJ1-5; CDR3: CASSLYSGEGGQPQHF; DNA: TGTGCCAGTAGTCTTTACTCAGGGGAGGGAGGTCAGCCCCAGCATTTT
size: NA; D: TRBD1; V: TRBV6-1; J: TRBJ2-6; CDR3: CASSGNPGTGELSGANVLTF; DNA: TGTGCCAGCAGTGGAAACCCCGGGACAGGCGAACTCTCTGGGGCCAACGTCCTGACTTTC
size: NA; D: NA; V: TRBV9; J: TRBJ2-1; CDR3: CASSVDRVNEQFF; DNA: TGTGCCAGCAGCGTAGATAGAGTCAATGAGCAGTTCTTC
size: NA; D: TRBD2; V: TRBV27; J: TRBJ2-5; CDR3: CASSLSGSGETQYF; DNA: TGTGCCAGCAGTTTGAGCGGGAGTGGGGAGACCCAGTACTTC
size: NA; D: NA; V: TRBV9; J: TRBJ2-3; CDR3: CASSVGTTRRGTDTQYF; DNA: TGTGCCAGCAGCGTAGGGACTACTCGGAGGGGCACAGATACGCAGTATTTT
size: NA; D: NA; V: TRBV6-5; J: TRBJ1-3; CDR3: CASSLFTSGNTIYF; DNA: TGTGCCAGCAGTTTATTCACCTCTGGAAACACCATATATTTT
size: NA; D: NA; V: TRBV4-3; J: TRBJ2-5; CDR3: CASSRQSIGGQETQYF; DNA: TGCGCCAGCAGCCGACAGAGTATAGGGGGCCAAGAGACCCAGTACTTC
size: NA; D: TRBD1; V: TRBV18; J: TRBJ2-3; CDR3: CASSLEPGQNTDTQYF; DNA: TGTGCCAGCTCACTGGAACCGGGACAGAACACAGATACGCAGTATTTT
size: NA; D: NA; V: TRBV27; J: TRBJ2-1; CDR3: CASSFSPQREQFF; DNA: TGTGCCAGCAGTTTTAGCCCTCAACGGGAGCAGTTCTTC
size: NA; D: TRBD2; V: TRBV11-3; J: TRBJ2-1; CDR3: CASSRATGGPGEQFF; DNA: TGTGCCAGCAGCCGGGCGACGGGAGGGCCAGGTGAGCAGTTCTTC
size: NA; D: TRBD1; V: TRBV5-4; J: TRBJ1-1; CDR3: CASSSDPRDRAGEAFF; DNA: TGTGCCAGCAGCTCGGACCCACGGGACAGGGCGGGTGAAGCTTTCTTT
size: NA; D: TRBD1; V: TRBV28; J: TRBJ2-7; CDR3: CASYRQGVGEQYF; DNA: TGTGCCAGCTACCGACAGGGGGTGGGGGAGCAGTACTTC
size: NA; D: TRBD2; V: TRBV19; J: TRBJ2-3; CDR3: CASSTIAGGPGDTQYF; DNA: TGTGCCAGTAGTACCATAGCGGGAGGGCCGGGAGATACGCAGTATTTT
size: NA; D: NA; V: TRBV5-1; J: TRBJ1-4; CDR3: CASSSTGFEGNEKLFF; DNA: TGCGCCAGCAGCTCCACAGGGTTCGAGGGTAATGAAAAACTGTTTTTT
size: NA; D: NA; V: TRBV2; J: TRBJ2-5; CDR3: CASSGHMRGAGETQYF; DNA: TGTGCCAGCAGTGGGCATATGAGGGGAGCTGGAGAGACCCAGTACTTC
size: NA; D: NA; V: TRBV28; J: TRBJ1-5; CDR3: CASSLSSLGSNQPQHF; DNA: TGTGCCAGCAGTTTATCTTCCCTAGGCAGCAATCAGCCCCAGCATTTT
size: NA; D: NA; V: TRBV30; J: TRBJ1-2; CDR3: CAWTEVRGGGSYTF; DNA: TGTGCCTGGACCGAAGTCCGGGGTGGGGGGAGCTACACCTTC
size: once; D: TRBD1; V: TRBV5-1; J: TRBJ2-2; CDR3: CASSRGQGNTGELFF; DNA: TGCGCCAGCAGCAGGGGACAGGGGAACACCGGGGAGCTGTTTTTT
size: NA; D: TRBD1; V: TRBV4-2; J: TRBJ2-1; CDR3: CASSPPGQGASGIANEQFF; DNA: TGTGCCAGCAGTCCACCGGGACAGGGGGCTAGCGGGATAGCGAATGAGCAGTTCTTC
size: NA; D: NA; V: TRBV28; J: TRBJ1-3; CDR3: CASSAGHSGNTIYF; DNA: TGTGCCAGCAGTGCCGGCCACAGTGGAAACACCATATATTTT
size: NA; D: TRBD2; V: TRBV9; J: TRBJ2-3; CDR3: CASSVSSGRDTQYF; DNA: TGTGCCAGCAGCGTCTCTAGCGGGAGGGATACGCAGTATTTT
size: NA; D: NA; V: TRBV5-1; J: TRBJ1-1; CDR3: CASKTEAQSTEAFF; DNA: TGCGCCAGCAAGACGGAGGCTCAGAGCACTGAAGCTTTCTTT
size: NA; D: NA; V: TRBV6-1; J: TRBJ1-4; CDR3: CASSEAEGIAGEKLFF; DNA: TGTGCCAGCAGTGAAGCGGAGGGTATAGCGGGTGAAAAACTGTTTTTT
size: NA; D: NA; V: TRBV6-6; J: TRBJ1-1; CDR3: CASSWKGNTEAFF; DNA: TGTGCCAGCAGTTGGAAGGGGAACACTGAAGCTTTCTTT
size: NA; D: NA; V: TRBV7-6; J: TRBJ2-7; CDR3: CASSFQGYEQYF; DNA: TGTGCCAGCAGCTTTCAGGGTTACGAGCAGTACTTC
size: few; D: NA; V: TRBV10-3; J: TRBJ1-1; CDR3: CAISERTVNTEAFF; DNA: TGTGCCATCAGTGAGAGGACAGTGAACACTGAAGCTTTCTTT
size: once; D: TRBD2; V: TRBV5-8; J: TRBJ2-3; CDR3: CASSLQTSENTQYF; DNA: TGTGCCAGCAGCTTGCAGACTAGCGAAAATACGCAGTATTTT
size: once; D: NA; V: TRBV6-1; J: TRBJ2-1; CDR3: CASSEYNLYRDLEQFF; DNA: TGTGCCAGCAGTGAATATAATCTTTACCGGGACCTCGAGCAGTTCTTC
size: NA; D: NA; V: TRBV18; J: TRBJ2-7; CDR3: CASSPVGGEQYF; DNA: TGTGCCAGCTCACCGGTAGGGGGCGAGCAGTACTTC
size: NA; D: NA; V: TRBV28; J: TRBJ2-1; CDR3: CASSPGISRIRDEQFF; DNA: TGTGCCAGCAGCCCCGGGATATCGAGAATCCGCGATGAGCAGTTCTTC